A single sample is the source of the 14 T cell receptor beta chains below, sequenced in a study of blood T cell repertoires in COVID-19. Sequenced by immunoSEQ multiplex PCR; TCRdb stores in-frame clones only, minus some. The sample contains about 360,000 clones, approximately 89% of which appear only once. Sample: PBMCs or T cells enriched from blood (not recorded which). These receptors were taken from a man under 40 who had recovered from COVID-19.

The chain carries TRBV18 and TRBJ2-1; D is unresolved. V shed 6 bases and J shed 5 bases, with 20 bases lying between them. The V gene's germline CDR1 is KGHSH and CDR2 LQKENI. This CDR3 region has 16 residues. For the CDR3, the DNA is TGTGCCAGCTCCCGGAATACCCTTACACTAAACAATGAGCAGTTCTTC. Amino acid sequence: CASSRNTLTLNNEQFF.

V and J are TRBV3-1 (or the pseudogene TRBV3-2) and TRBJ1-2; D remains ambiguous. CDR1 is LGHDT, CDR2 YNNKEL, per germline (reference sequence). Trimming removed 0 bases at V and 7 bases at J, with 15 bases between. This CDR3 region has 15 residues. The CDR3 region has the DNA TGTGCCAGCAGCCAAGACCAAATACTGTTGCGTGGCTACACCTTC. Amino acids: CASSQDQILLRGYTF.

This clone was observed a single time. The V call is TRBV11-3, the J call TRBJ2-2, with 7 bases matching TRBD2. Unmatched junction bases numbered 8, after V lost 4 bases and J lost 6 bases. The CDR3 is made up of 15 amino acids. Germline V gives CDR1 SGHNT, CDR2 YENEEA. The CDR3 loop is CASSSGLADAGELFF. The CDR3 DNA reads TGTGCCAGCAGCTCCGGGCTAGCGGATGCCGGGGAGCTGTTTTTT.

The CDR3 region is CASSGVDTQYF. CDR3 in DNA: TGTGCCAGCTCCGGTGTAGATACGCAGTATTTT. The chain combines TRBV7-9 with TRBJ2-3; the D is unclear. CDR1 is SEHNR, CDR2 FQNEAQ, per germline (reference sequence). V dropped 8 bases and J dropped 5 bases, with 8 bases sitting between them. This CDR3 is built from 11 residues.

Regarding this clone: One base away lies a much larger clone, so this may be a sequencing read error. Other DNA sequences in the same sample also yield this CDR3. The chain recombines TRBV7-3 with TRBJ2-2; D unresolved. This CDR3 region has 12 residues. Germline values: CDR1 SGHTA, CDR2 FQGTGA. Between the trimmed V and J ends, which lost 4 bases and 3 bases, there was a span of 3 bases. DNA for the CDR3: TGTGCCAGCAGCTCAGACACCGGGGAGCTGTTTTTT. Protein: CASSSDTGELFF.

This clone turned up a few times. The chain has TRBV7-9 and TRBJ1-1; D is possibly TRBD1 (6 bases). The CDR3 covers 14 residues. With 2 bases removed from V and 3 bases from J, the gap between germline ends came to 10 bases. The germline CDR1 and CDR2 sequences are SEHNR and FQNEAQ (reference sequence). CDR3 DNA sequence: TGTGCCAGCAGCTTACAGGGGAGGGACACTGAAGCTTTCTTT. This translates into CASSLQGRDTEAFF.

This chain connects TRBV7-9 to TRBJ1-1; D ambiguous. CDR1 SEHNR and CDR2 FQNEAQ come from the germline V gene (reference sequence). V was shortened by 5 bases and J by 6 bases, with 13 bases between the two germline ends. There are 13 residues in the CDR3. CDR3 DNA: TGTGCCAGCAGCGTCACGGGGAGAGCTGAAGCTTTCTTT. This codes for CASSVTGRAEAFF.

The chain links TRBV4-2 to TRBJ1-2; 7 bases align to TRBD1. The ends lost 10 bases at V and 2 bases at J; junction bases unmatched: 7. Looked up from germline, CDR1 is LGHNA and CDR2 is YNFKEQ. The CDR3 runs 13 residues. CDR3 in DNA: TGTGCCACCAGGGACAGCAAAAACTATGGCTACACCTTC. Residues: CATRDSKNYGYTF.

The DNA for the CDR3 is TGTGCCTGGAGTGTGGGACTAGCGGGGGGTACGCAGTATTTT. This sequence encodes CAWSVGLAGGTQYF. The J gene is TRBJ2-3, the V gene TRBV30; 15 bases are a match to TRBD2. Germline lookup yields CDR1 GTSNPN and CDR2 SVGIG (reference sequence). After removal of 0 bases from V and 8 bases from J, the junction contained 0 bases not matched to a gene. This CDR3 comprises 14 residues.

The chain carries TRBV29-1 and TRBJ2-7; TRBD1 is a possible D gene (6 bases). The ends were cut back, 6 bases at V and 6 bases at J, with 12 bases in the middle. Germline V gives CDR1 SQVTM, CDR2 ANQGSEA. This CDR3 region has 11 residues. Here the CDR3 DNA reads TGCAGCGTAAACAGGGTAGGCGAGCAGTACTTC. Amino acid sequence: CSVNRVGEQYF.

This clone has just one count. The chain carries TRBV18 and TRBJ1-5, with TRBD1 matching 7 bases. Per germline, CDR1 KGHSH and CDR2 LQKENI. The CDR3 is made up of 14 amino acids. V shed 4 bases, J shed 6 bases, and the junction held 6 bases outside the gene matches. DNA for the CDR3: TGTGCCAGCTCACAAGGGGGCAGGGGTCAGCCCCAGCATTTT. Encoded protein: CASSQGGRGQPQHF.

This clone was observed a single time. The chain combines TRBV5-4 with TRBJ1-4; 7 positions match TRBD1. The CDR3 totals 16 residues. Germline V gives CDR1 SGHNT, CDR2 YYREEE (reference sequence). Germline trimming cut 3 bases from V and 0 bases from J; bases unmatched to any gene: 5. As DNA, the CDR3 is TGTGCCAGCAGCTCCTCAGGGGGTTCAACTAATGAAAAACTGTTTTTT. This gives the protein CASSSSGGSTNEKLFF.

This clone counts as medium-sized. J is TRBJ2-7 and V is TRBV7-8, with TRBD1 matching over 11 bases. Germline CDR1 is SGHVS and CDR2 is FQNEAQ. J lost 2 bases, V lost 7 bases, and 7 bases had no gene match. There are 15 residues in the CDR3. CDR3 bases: TGTGCCAGCACCGTTGGACAGGGGGCTGCCTACGAGCAGTACTTC. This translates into CASTVGQGAAYEQYF.

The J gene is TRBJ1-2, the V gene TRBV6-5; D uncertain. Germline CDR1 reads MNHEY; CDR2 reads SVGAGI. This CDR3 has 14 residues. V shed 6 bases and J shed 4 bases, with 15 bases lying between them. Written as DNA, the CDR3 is TGTGCCAGCAGAGTAGAGGGAGCCGTCTATGGCTACACCTTC. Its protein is CASRVEGAVYGYTF.